The entry below gives a single TCR beta chain sequence along with its context. Its target is not known. This sample was included in a study of immune aging and cytomegalovirus after organ transplant. Time point described: five sample-tagged time points from pre-transplant (day -1) to day 368 post-transplant, pooled. V was shortened by 0 bases and J by 3 bases, with 15 bases between the two germline ends. Looked up from germline, CDR1 is LNHNV and CDR2 is YYDKDF (reference sequence). This CDR3 region has 16 residues. Overall study results and limits: Large clones gained aged cells earlier, around days 200-264, than small ones.

Libraries came from microwell single-cell capture using BD Rhapsody targeted mRNA and AbSeq reagents. A single record per CDR3 protein comes from TCRdb applying MiXCR to the single-cell sequencing reads. Altogether fewer than 25,000 distinct CDR3 sequences are present, about a third being singletons, with the ten largest covering less than 30%. This chain connects TRBV15 to TRBJ2-7, with unresolved D. The TCR sequence derives from a female donor who had a heart transplant and CMV viremia. The source material was CMV peptide-activated CD4+ and CD8+ T cells sorted from blood, sampled at five time points, pooled. The sample's subset: sorted CD8+CD137+ and CD4+CD154+ T cells after about 11 h CMV IE-1 peptide stimulation. The CDR3 DNA sequence: TGTGCCACCAGCAGAGATTACGGCGGAGTTTACTACGAGCAGTACTTC. Translation: CATSRDYGGVYYEQYF.